This T cell receptor beta chain comes out of a study of blood T cell repertoires in COVID-19 (dated by TCRdb to 2018 to 2021). About the full investigation: Samples from collaborators originated in the United States, Italy and Spain and spanned both the acute and convalescent phases of COVID-19. The prospective study material was composed of cDNA or gDNA derived from T cells, B-cell-depleted T cells, or PBMCs. Subjects who had been exposed to COVID-19, were actively infected with it, or had recovered from it provided the deeply sampled blood TCRbeta repertoires that made up the dataset. A freely available public database, intended as a resource for researchers studying the immune response to SARS-CoV-2, is where the repertoires were released. Samples came from the ongoing ImmuneRACE study (first 160 participants) plus 1,254 subjects from 6 global collaborators. The sample metadata nearly always contained a de-identified subject ID, COVID-19 status, age in years and sex. Where HLA class I and class II types were available, the types were taken from metadata supplied by the sample provider, not from assay-based typing. Summary of the overall study and its limitations: Clinical and demographic metadata were provided uncurated, with the amount varying by source and participant.

With regard to this clone: It lacks a known antigen. It has no much larger one-base neighbor in the sample; base qualities were not kept.

TCRbeta CDR3 regions were amplified from genomic DNA by means of the immunoSEQ Assay, a bias-controlled multiplex PCR. Concerning the study's data processing: Nucleated cell counts per sample were estimated from amplification of reference gene primers within the assay. To quantify the absolute abundance of each unique TCRbeta CDR3 rearrangement, sequence reads were collapsed and filtered. Productive Simpson clonality was computed per sample as the square root of Simpson's diversity index over productive rearrangements. The source is immuneACCESS, and TCRdb retained only in-frame sequences with V and J called. Part of the clones is not carried over; for the studies checked, unresolved V genes explain less than half of this, and the remainder is unexplained. Clonal size and the V and J genes are those of that table, whereas D and trimming came from the DNA. The sample includes around 190,000 clones, with 80% to 90% observed a single time. The ten biggest clones cover roughly 2% of the sample.

Another Seattle source contributed samples from volunteer blood donors who had recovered from COVID-19. The collaborating institutions used their own protocols to collect whole blood in K2EDTA tubes. For TCRbeta analysis, collaborator samples were shipped as frozen whole blood, as isolated PBMCs, or as DNA extracted from either sample type. The germline V gene (reference sequence) supplies CDR1 SGHNT and CDR2 YYREEE. The CDR3 goes from the cysteine to the phenylalanine over 16 residues. The kept DNA is CDR3 alone, 48 bases in frame from the first base. V lost 1 base and J lost 5 bases, and the count of bases not matched to a germline gene is 11.

The clonotype comes from a man aged 18-30 years who had recovered from COVID-19. The sequencing input was peripheral blood. The sequence joins TRBV5-4 to TRBJ2-7, with 8 bases in between that match TRBD2. The CDR3 protein: CASSLPGGRSIDEQYF. The DNA sequence reads TGTGCCAGCAGCTTGCCTGGCGGGAGGTCCATCGACGAGCAGTACTTC.